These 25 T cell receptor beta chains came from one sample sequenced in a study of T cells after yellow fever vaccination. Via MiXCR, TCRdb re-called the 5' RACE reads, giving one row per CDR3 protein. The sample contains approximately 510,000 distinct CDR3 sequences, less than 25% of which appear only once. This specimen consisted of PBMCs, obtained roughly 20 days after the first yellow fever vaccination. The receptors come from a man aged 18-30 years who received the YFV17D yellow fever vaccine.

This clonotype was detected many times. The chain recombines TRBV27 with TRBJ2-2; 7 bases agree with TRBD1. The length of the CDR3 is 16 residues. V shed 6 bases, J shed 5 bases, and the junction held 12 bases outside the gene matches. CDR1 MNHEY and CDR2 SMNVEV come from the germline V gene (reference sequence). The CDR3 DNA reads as TGTGCCAGCAGCTTCACATCGGGACAGCCAACCGGGGAGCTGTTTTTT. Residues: CASSFTSGQPTGELFF.

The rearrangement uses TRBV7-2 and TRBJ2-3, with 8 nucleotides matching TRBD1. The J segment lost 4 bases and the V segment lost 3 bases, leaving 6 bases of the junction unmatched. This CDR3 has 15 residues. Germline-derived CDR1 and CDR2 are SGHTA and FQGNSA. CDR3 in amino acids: CASSFRQGAADTQYF. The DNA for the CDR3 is TGTGCCAGCAGCTTCAGGCAGGGGGCGGCAGATACGCAGTATTTT.

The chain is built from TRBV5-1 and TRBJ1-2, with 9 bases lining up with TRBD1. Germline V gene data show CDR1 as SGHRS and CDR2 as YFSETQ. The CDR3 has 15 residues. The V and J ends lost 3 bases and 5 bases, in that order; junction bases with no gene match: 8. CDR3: CASSSLTGGWYGYTF. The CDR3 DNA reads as TGCGCCAGCAGCTCCCTGACAGGGGGATGGTATGGCTACACCTTC.

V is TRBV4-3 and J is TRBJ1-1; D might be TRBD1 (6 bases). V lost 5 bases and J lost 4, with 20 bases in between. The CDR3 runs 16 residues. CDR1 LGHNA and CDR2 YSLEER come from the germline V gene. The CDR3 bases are TGCGCCAGCAGCGTAATCTACAGGGAGGATAGCACTGAAGCTTTCTTT. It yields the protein CASSVIYREDSTEAFF.

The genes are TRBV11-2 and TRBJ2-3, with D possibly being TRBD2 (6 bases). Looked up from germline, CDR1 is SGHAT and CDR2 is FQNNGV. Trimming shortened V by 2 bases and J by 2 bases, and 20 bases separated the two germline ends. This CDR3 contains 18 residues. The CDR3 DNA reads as TGTGCCAGCAGCTTACCTCGAGGCGGGGCCCGGCACACAGATACGCAGTATTTT. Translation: CASSLPRGGARHTDTQYF.

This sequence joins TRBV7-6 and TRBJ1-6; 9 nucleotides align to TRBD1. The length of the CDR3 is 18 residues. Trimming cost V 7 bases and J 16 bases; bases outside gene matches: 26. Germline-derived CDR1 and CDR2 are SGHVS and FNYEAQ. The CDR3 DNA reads TGTGCCAGCACCCCCGGCGCGACAGGGGGTTTTTCACAAGGACTTCTCCACTTT. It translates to CASTPGATGGFSQGLLHF.

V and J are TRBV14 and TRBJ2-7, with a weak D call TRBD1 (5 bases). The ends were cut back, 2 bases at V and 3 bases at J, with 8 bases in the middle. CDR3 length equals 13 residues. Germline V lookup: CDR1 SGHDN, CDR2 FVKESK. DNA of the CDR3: TGTGCCAGCAGCCAATTTCAGGGCTACGAGCAGTACGTC. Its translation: CASSQFQGYEQYV.

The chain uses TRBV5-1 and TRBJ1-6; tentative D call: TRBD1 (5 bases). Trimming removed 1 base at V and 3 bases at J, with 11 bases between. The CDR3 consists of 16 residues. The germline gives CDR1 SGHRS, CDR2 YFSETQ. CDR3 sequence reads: CASSLSGGDYNSPLHF. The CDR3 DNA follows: TGCGCCAGCAGCTTGAGTGGGGGGGACTATAATTCACCCCTCCACTTT.

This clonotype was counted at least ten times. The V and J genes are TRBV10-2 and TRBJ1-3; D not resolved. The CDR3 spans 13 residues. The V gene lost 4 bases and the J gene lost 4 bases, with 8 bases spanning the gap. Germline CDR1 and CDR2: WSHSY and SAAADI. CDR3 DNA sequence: TGCGCCAGCAGTGTGACGGAGGGAAACACCATATATTTT. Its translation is CASSVTEGNTIYF.

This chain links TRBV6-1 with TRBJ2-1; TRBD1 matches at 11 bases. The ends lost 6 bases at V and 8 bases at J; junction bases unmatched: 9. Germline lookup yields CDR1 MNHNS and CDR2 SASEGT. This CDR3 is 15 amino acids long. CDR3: CASRGPGQGGDEQFF. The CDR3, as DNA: TGTGCCAGCAGGGGGCCGGGACAGGGGGGTGATGAGCAGTTCTTC.

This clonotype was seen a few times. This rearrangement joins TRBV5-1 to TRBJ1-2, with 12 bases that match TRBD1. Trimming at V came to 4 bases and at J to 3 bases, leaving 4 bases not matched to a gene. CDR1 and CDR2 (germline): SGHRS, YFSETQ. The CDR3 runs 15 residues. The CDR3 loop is CASSPGQGADYGYTF. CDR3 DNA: TGCGCCAGCAGCCCGGGACAGGGGGCCGACTATGGCTACACCTTC.

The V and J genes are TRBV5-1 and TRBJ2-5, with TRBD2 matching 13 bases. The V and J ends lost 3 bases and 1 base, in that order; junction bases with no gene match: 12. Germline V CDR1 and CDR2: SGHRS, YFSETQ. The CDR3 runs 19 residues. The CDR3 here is CASSSGTSGDGTFQETQYF. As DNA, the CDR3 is TGCGCCAGCAGCTCCGGGACTAGCGGGGACGGTACTTTCCAAGAGACCCAGTACTTC.

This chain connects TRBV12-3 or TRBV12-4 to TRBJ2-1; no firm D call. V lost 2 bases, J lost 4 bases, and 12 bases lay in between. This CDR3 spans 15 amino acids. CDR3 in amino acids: CASSLFLNKYNEQFF. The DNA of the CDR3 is TGTGCCAGCAGTTTATTTCTTAATAAGTACAATGAGCAGTTCTTC.

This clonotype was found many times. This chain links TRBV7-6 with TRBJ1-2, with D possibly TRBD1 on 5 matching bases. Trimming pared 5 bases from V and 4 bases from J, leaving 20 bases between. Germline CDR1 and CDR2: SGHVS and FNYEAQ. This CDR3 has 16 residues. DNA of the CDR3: TGTGCCAGCAGCCTTGTACGGGACGGGGTAGCCTATGGCTACACCTTC. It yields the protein CASSLVRDGVAYGYTF.

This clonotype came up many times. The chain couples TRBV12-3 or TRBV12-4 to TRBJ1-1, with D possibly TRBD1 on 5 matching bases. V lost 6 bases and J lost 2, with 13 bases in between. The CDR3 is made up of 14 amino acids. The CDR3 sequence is CASSRGQLNTEAFF. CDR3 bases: TGTGCCAGCAGCCGCGGACAACTCAACACTGAAGCTTTCTTT.

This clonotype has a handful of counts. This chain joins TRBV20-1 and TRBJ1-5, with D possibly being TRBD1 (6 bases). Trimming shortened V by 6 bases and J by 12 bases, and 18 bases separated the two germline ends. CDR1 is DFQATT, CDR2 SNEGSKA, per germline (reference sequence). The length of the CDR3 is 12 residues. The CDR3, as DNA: TGCAGTGCCGGAGGACGGGGGCTTCTCCAGCATTTT. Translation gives CSAGGRGLLQHF.

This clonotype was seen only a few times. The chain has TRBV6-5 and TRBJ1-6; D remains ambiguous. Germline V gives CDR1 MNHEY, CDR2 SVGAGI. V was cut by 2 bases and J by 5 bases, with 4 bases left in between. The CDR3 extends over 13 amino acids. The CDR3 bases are TGTGCCAGCAGTTACCGGCATAATTCACCCCTCCACTTT. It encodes CASSYRHNSPLHF.

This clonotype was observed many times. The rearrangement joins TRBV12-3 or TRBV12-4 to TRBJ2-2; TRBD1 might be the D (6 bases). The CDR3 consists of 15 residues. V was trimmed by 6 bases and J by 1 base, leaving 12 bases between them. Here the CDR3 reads CASRLLDRNTGELFF. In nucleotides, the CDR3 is TGTGCCAGCAGATTGTTGGACAGGAACACCGGGGAGCTGTTTTTT.

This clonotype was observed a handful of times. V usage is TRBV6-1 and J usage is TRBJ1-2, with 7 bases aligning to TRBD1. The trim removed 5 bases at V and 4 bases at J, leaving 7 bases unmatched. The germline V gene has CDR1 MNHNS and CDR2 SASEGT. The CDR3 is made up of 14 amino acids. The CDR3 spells CASSRTGPFYGYTF. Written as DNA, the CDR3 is TGTGCCAGCAGTAGGACAGGCCCGTTCTATGGCTACACCTTC.

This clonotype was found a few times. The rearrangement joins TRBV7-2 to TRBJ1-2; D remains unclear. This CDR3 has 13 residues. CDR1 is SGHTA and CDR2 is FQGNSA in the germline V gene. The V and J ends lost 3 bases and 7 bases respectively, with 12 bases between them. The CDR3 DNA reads TGTGCCAGCAGCTTGGGCTACGAGGGTGGCTACACCTTC. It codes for CASSLGYEGGYTF. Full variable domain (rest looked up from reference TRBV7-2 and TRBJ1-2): GAGVSQSPSNKVTEKGKDVELRCDPISGHTALYWYRQSLGQGLEFLIYFQGNSAPDKSGLPSDRFSAERTGGSVSTLTIQRTQQEDSAVYLCASSLGYEGGYTFGSGTRLTVV.

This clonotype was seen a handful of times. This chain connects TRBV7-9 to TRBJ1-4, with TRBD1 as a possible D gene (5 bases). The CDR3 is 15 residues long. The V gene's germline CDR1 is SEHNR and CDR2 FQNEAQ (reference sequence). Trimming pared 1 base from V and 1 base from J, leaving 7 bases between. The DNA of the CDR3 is TGTGCCAGCAGCTTAGATGGGGGAACTAATGAAAAACTGTTTTTT. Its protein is CASSLDGGTNEKLFF.

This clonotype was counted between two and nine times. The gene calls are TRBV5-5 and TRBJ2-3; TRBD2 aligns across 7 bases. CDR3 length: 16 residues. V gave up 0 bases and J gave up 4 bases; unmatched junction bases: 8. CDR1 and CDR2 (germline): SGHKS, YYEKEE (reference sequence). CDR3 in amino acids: CASSLATGGVADTQYF. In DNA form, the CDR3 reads TGTGCCAGCAGCTTGGCCACGGGGGGAGTAGCAGATACGCAGTATTTT.

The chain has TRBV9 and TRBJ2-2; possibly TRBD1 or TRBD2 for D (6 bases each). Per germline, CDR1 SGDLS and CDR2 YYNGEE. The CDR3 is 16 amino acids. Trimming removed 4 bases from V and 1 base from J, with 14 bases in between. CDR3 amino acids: CASSFRLGGNTGELFF. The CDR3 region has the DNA TGTGCCAGCAGCTTTAGACTAGGGGGGAACACCGGGGAGCTGTTTTTT.

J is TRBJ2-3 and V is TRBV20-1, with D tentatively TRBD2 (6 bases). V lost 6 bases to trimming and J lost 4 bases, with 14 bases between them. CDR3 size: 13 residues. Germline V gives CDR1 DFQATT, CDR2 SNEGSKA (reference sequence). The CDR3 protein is CSADYLMADTQYF. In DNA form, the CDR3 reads TGCAGTGCGGACTACCTAATGGCAGATACGCAGTATTTT.

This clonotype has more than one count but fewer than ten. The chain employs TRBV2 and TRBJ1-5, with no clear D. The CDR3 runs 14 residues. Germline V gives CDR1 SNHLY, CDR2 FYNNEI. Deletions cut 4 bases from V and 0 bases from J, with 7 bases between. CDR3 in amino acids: CASSVEGSNQPQHF. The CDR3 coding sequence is TGTGCCAGCAGTGTGGAGGGTAGCAATCAGCCCCAGCATTTT.